This TCR beta chain comes out of a study of blood T cell repertoires in COVID-19. The CDR3 totals 16 residues. The J segment lost 0 bases and the V segment lost 5 bases, leaving 9 bases of the junction unmatched. Per the germline V gene, CDR1 is SQVTM and CDR2 is ANQGSEA. Using immunoSEQ multiplex PCR, the repertoire was profiled, and TCRdb retains in-frame clones only, with some absent. Of over 150,000 clones detected, roughly four fifths appear once; the ten largest clones hold under 10%. V gene TRBV29-1 combines with J gene TRBJ2-1; TRBD2 aligns across 8 bases. The receptor was isolated from a woman aged 70 to 79 with COVID-19, enrolled during active disease. The specimen was peripheral blood. As DNA, the CDR3 is TGCAGCGTTCGACGGGGGGGAGGCATCTCCTACAATGAGCAGTTCTTC. As protein: CSVRRGGGISYNEQFF.